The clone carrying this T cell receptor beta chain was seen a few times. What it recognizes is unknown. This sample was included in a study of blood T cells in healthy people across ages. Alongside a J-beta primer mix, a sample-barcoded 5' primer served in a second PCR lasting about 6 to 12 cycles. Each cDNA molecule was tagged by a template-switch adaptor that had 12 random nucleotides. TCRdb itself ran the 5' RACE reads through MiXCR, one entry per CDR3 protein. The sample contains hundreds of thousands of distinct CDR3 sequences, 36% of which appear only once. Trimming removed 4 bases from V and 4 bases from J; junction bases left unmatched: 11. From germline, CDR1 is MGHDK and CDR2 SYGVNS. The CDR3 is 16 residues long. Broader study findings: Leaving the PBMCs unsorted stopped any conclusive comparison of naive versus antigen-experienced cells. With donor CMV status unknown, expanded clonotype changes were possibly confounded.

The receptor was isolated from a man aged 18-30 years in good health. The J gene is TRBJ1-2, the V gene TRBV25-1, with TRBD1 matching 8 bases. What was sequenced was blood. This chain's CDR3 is CASSGENRGTLYGYTF. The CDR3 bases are TGTGCCAGCAGTGGAGAGAACAGGGGGACACTCTATGGCTACACCTTC.